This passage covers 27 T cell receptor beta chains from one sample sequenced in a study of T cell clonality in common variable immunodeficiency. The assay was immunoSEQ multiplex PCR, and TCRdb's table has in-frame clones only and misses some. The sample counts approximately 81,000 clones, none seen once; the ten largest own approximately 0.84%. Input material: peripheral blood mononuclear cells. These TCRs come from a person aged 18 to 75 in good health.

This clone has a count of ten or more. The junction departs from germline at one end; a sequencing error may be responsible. This CDR3 reads CASSLTLAGGIYEQFF. Incomplete CDR3 DNA: TGCGCCAGCAGCCTTACCTTAGCGGGAGGGATTTATGAG. The J gene is TRBJ2-1, the V gene TRBV4-2; 11 bases line up with TRBD2. Sequencing ends 3 residues short of the CDR3 end; the germline J gene provides the rest. The germline CDR1 and CDR2 sequences are LGHNA and YNFKEQ. The CDR3 is 16 amino acids.

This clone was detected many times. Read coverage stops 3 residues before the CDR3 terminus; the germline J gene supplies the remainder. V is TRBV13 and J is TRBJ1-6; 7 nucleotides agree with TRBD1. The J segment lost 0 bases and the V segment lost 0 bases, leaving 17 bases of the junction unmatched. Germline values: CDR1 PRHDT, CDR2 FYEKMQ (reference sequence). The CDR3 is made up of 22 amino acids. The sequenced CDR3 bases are TGTGCCAGCAGCTTAGGGGTCCGAACAGGGGCCGGGAAGAGCTCCTATAATTCACCC. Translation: CASSLGVRTGAGKSSYNSP. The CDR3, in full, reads CASSLGVRTGAGKSSYNSPLHF.

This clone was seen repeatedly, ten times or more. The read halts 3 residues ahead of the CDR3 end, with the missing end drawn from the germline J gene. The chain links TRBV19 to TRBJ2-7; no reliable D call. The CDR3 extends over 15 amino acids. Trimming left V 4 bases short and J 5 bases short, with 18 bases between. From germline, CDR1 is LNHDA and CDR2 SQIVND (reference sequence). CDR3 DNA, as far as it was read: TGTGCCAGTAGTACGTTAACGAGCGAAATCCACGAG. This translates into CASSTLTSEIHE. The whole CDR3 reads CASSTLTSEIHEQYF.

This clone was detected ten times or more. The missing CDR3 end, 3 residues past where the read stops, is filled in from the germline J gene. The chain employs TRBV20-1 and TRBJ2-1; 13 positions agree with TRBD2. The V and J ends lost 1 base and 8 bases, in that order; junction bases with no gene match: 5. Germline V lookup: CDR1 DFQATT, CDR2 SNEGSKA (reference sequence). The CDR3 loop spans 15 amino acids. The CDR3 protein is CSARGTSGRFDEQFF. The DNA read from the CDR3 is TGCAGTGCTAGAGGGACTAGCGGGAGATTTGATGAG.

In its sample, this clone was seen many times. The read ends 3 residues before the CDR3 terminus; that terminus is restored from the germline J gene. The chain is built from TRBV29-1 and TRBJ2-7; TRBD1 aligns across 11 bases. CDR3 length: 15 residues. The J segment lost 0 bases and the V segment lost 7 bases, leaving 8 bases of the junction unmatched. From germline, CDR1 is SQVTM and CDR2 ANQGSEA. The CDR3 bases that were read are TGCAGCGCTGACCGGGGACAGGGGGTCTCCTACGAG. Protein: CSADRGQGVSYE. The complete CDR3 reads CSADRGQGVSYEQYF.

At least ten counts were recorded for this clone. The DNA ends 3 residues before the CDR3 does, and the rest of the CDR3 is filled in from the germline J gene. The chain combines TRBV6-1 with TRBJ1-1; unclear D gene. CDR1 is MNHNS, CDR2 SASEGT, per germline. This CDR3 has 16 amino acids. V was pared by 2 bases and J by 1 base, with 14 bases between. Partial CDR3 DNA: TGTGCCAGCAGTGAACTTCATGGGCCAAGGAACACTGAA. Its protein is CASSELHGPRNTE. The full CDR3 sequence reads CASSELHGPRNTEAFF.

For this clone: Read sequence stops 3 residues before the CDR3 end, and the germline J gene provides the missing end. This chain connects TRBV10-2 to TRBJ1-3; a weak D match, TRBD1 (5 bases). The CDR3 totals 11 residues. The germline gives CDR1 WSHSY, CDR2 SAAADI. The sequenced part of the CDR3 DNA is TGCGCCAGCAGCCCGGTAGGGGCC. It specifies CASSPVGA. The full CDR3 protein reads CASSPVGAIYF.

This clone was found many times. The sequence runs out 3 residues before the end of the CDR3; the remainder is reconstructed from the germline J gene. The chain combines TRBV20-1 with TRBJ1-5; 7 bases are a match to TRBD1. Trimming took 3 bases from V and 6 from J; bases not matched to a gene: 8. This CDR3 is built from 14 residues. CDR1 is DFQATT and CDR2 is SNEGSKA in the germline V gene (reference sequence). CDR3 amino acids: CSARGQSYSQPQHF. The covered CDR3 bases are TGCAGTGCTAGGGGACAGAGCTACAGTCAGCCC.

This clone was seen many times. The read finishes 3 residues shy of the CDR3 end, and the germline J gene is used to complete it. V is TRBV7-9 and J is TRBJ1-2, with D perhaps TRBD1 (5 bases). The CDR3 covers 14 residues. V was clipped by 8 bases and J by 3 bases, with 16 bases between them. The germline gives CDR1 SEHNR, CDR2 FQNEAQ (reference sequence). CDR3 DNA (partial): TGTGCCAGCCAGGCGTATGGGGCTTACTATGGC. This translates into CASQAYGAYYG. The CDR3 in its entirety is CASQAYGAYYGYTF.

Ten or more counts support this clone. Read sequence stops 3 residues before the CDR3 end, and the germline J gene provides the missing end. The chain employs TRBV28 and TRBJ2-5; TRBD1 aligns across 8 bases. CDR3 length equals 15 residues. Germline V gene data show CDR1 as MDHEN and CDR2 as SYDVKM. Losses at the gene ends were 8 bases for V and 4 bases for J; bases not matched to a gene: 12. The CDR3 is CASGQGPLVRETQYF. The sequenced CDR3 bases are TGTGCCAGCGGACAGGGACCTTTAGTAAGAGAGACC.

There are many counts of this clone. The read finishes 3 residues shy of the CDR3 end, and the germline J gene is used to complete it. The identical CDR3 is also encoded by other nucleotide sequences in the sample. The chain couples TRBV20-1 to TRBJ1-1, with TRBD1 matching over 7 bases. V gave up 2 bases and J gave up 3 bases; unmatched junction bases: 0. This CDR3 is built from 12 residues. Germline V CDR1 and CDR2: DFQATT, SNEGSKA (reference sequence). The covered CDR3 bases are TGCAGTGCTAGAACAGGGGACACTGAA. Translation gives CSARTGDTE. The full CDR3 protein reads CSARTGDTEAFF.

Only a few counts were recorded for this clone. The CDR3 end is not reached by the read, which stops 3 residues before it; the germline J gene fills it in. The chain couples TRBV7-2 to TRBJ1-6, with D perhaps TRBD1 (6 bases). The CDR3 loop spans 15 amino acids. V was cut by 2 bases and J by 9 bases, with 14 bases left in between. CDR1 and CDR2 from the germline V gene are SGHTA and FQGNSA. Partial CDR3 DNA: TGTGCCAGCAGCTTACAGGCAGGGGTTAGTTCACCC. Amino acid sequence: CASSLQAGVSSP. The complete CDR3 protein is CASSLQAGVSSPLHF. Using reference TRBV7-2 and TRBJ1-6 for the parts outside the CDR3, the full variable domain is GAGVSQSPSNKVTEKGKDVELRCDPISGHTALYWYRQSLGQGLEFLIYFQGNSAPDKSGLPSDRFSAERTGGSVSTLTIQRTQQEDSAVYLCASSLQAGVSSPLHFGNGTRLTVT.

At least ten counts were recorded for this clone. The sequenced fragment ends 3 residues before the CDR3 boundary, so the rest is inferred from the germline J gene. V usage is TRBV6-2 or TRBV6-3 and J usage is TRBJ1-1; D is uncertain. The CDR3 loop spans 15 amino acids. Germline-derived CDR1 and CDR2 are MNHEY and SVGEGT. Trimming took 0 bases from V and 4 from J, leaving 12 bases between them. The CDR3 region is CASSYSRRTGTEAFF. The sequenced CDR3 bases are TGTGCCAGCAGTTACTCGAGAAGAACGGGCACTGAA.

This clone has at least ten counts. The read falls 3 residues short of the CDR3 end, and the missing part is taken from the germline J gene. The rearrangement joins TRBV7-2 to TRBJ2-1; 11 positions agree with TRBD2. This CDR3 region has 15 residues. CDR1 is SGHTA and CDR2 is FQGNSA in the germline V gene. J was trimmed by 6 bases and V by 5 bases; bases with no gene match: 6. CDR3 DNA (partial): TGTGCCAGCAGCGCGGGGCTAGCGGGAGGCAATGAG. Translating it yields CASSAGLAGGNE. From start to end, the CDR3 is CASSAGLAGGNEQFF.

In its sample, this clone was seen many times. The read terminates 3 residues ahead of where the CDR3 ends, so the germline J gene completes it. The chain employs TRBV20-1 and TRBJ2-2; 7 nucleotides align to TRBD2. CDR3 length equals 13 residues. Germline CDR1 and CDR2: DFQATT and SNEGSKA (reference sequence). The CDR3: CSAHLGGDEKLFF. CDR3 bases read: TGCAGTGCCCACCTTGGGGGGGATGAAAAG.

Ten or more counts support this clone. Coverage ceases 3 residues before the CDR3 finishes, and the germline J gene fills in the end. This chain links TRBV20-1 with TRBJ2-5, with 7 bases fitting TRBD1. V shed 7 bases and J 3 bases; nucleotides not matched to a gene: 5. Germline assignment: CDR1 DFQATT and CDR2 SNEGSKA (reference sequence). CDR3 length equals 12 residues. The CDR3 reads CSVGTAEETQYF. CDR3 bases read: TGCAGTGTCGGGACAGCAGAAGAGACC.

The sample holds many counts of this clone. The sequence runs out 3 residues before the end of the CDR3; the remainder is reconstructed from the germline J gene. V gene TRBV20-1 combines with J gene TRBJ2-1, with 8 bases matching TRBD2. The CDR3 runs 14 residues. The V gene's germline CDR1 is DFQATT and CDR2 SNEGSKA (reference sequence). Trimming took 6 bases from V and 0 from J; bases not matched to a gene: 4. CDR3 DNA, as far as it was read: TGCAGTGCCTTAGCGGGAAGCTCCTACAATGAG. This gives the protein CSALAGSSYNE. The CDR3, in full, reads CSALAGSSYNEQFF.

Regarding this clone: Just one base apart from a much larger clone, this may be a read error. The CDR3: CASRNRANQPQYF. The sequenced part of the CDR3 DNA is TGTGCCAGCAGAAACAGGGCTAATCAGCCG. V gene TRBV2 combines with J gene TRBJ2-3; tentative D call: TRBD1 (6 bases). The read terminates 3 residues before the CDR3 end, so the remaining end is supplied by the germline J gene. This CDR3 has 13 residues. Germline V CDR1 and CDR2: SNHLY, FYNNEI.

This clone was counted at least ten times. The sequenced part of the CDR3 DNA is TGTGCCAGCAGCGGAGGGCTAAAGGATGAG. Its protein is CASSGGLKDE. The entire CDR3 sequence reads CASSGGLKDEQFF. The rearrangement uses TRBV7-3 and TRBJ2-1; weak D call: TRBD2 (6 bases). The read stops 3 residues short of the end of the CDR3; the missing end is completed from the germline J gene. The CDR3 is 13 residues long. Germline CDR1 reads SGHTA; CDR2 reads FQGTGA. Trimming removed 5 bases from V and 8 bases from J, with 13 bases in between.

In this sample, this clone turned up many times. The CDR3 protein is CASSFGDGGYEQYF. The covered CDR3 bases are TGTGCCAGCAGCTTCGGTGACGGGGGTTACGAG. The V and J genes are TRBV7-9 and TRBJ2-7, with D perhaps matching TRBD2 (6 bases). The read ends 3 residues early relative to the CDR3; the germline J gene fills the gap. Germline V gene lookup returns CDR1 SEHNR and CDR2 FQNEAQ (reference sequence). The V end lost 3 bases, the J end lost 4 bases, and 13 bases lay between the germline ends. The CDR3 sequence is 14 residues long. The full variable domain, its missing parts supplied by reference TRBV7-9 and TRBJ2-7, is DTGVSQNPRHKITKRGQNVTFRCDPISEHNRLYWYRQTLGQGPEFLTYFQNEAQLEKSRLLSDRFSAERPKGSFSTLEIQRTEQGDSAMYLCASSFGDGGYEQYFGPGTRLTVT.

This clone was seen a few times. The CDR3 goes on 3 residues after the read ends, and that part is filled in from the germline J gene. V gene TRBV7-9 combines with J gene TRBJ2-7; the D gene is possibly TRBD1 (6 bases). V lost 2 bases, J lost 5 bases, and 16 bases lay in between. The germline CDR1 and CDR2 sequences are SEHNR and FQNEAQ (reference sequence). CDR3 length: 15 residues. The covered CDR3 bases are TGTGCCAGCAGCTTAACGGGACACGGCTTCGACGAG. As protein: CASSLTGHGFDE. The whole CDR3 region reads CASSLTGHGFDEQYF.

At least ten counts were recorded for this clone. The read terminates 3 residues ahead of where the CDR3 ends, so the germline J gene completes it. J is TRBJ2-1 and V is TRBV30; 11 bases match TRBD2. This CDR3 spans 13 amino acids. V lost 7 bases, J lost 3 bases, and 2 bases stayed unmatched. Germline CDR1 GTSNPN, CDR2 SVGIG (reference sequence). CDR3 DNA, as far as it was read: TGTGCCTCAACTAGCGGGGGCTACAATGAG. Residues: CASTSGGYNE. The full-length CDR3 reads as CASTSGGYNEQFF.

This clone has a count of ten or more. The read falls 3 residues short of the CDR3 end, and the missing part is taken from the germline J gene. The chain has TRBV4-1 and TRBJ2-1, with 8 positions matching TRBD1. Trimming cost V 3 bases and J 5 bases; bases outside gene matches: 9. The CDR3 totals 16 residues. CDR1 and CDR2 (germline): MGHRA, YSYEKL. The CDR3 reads CASSQFTGQVNNEQFF. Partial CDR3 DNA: TGCGCCAGCAGCCAGTTTACGGGACAGGTCAACAATGAG.

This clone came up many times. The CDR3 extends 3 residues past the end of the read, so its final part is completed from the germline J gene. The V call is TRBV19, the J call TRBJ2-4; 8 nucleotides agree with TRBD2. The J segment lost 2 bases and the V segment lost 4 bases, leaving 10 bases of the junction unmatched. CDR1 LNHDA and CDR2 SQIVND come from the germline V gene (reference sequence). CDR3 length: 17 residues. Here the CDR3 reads CASSTLPGGGSKNIQYF. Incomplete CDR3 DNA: TGTGCCAGTAGTACCTTACCCGGCGGGGGGTCCAAAAACATT.

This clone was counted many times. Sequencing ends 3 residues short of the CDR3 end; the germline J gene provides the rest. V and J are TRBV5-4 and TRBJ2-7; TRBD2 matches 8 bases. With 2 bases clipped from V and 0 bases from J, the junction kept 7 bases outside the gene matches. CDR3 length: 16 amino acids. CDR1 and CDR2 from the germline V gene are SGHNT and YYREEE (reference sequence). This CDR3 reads CASSFLAGLSSYEQYF. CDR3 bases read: TGTGCCAGCAGCTTTTTAGCGGGATTGAGCTCCTACGAG. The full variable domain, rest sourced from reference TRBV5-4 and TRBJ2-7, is ETGVTQSPTHLIKTRGQQVTLRCSSQSGHNTVSWYQQALGQGPQFIFQYYREEENGRGNFPPRFSGLQFPNYSSELNVNALELDDSALYLCASSFLAGLSSYEQYFGPGTRLTVT.

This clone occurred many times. The CDR3 DNA, read in part, is TGCAGTAGTGCTAGGGGAGGGGATACCTACGAG. It is translated as CSSARGGDTYE. From start to end, the CDR3 is CSSARGGDTYEQYF. V gene TRBV20-1 combines with J gene TRBJ2-7; 7 positions match TRBD2. The read terminates 3 residues before the CDR3 end, so the remaining end is supplied by the germline J gene. Per the germline V gene, CDR1 is DFQATT and CDR2 is SNEGSKA (reference sequence). The CDR3 totals 14 residues. The V gene end was trimmed by 8 bases and the J gene end by 2 bases; junction bases not matched to a gene: 12.

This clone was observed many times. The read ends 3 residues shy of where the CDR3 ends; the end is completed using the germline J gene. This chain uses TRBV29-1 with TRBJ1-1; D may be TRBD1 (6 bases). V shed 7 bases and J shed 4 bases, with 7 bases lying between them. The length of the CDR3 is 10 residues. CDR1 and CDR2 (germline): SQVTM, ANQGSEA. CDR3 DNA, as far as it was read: TGCAGCGCAGGGGTCACTGAA. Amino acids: CSAGVTE. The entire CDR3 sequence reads CSAGVTEAFF.